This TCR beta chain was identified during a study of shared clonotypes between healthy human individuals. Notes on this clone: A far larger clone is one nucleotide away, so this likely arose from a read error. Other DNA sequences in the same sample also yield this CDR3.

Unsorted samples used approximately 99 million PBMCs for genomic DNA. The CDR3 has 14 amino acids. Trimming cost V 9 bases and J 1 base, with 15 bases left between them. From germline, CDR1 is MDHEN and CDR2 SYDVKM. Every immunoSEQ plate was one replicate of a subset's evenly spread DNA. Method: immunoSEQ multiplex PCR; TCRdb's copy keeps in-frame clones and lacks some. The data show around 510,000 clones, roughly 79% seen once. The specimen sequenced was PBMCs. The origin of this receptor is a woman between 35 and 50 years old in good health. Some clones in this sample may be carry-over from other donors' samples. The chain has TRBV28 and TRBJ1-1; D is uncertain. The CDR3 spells CASRLPRTNTEAFF. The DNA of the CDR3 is TGTGCCAGTAGACTTCCAAGAACGAACACTGAAGCTTTCTTT.